This T cell receptor beta chain was obtained from a study of human T cells and chemical hapten exposure. Study-level information: Patients' scalps got diphenylcyclopropenone weekly throughout the roughly 25-week study. Study-level points and caveats: Relative to control repertoires, expanded TCRs gave rise to significantly more large CDR3 similarity clusters.

TCRdb re-analysed the RACE reads in MiXCR, keeping a single row per CDR3 protein. Among tens of thousands of distinct CDR3 sequences, about 9.4% were seen once, and the ten largest hold 11% to 15%. The time point: pre-sensitization, week 0. The treatment is: therapeutic diphenylcyclopropenone sensitization with weekly scalp DPC. The CDR3 contains 15 residues. CDR1 and CDR2 from the germline V gene are MNHEY and SVGAGI. Trimming pared 0 bases from V and 3 bases from J, leaving 9 bases between. The sample holds many counts of this clonotype. Its antigen is unknown. The input for sequencing was whole blood, taken in connection with sensitization to the hapten diphenylcyclopropenone (DPC). J is TRBJ1-5 and V is TRBV6-5; D remains ambiguous. The sequence was collected from a woman aged 40-49 years with alopecia areata. Some clones in this sample may be carry-over from other donors' samples. The CDR3 spells CASSYSHSLNQPQHF. DNA for the CDR3: TGTGCCAGCAGTTACTCCCACAGTCTCAATCAGCCCCAGCATTTT.